Listed below are T cell receptor beta chains from one sample, sequenced in a study of T cells after posttransplantation cyclophosphamide. The repertoire was sequenced with immunoSEQ multiplex PCR; TCRdb's copy has only in-frame clones and lacks some. This table holds about 32,000 clones, about 93% found once. Sequencing was performed on naive CD4+ T cells sorted from PBMCs. All receptors derive from a woman aged 55-70 years in good health, CMV-negative, and a related stem cell transplant donor. Each CDR3 is given with its conserved first and last residue. The order of the fields is D gene, V gene, J gene, clone size, CDR3 DNA, CDR3 protein. The D gene is left open where the match is weak. Expanded clones get a size class; other rows say once, few or many, or leave the size out.

>TRBD1|TRBV5-1|TRBJ2-7|NA
TGCGCCAGCAGCTTCCCAGGGGGCCCTCACTACGAGCAGTACTTC
CASSFPGGPHYEQYF
>TRBD1|TRBV14|TRBJ2-5|NA
TGTGCCAGCAGCCGACAGGGCACCGTCCTCCAAGAGACCCAGTACTTC
CASSRQGTVLQETQYF
>NA|TRBV30|TRBJ1-4|NA
TGTGCCTGGAGTGTAGGAGGGAAAGACGAAAAACTGTTTTTT
CAWSVGGKDEKLFF
>NA|TRBV4-3|TRBJ1-4|NA
TGCGCCAGCAGCCAAGATCCGTCCTTAGGGGGAACTAATGAAAAACTGTTTTTT
CASSQDPSLGGTNEKLFF
>TRBD1|TRBV11-1|TRBJ1-1|NA
TGTGCCAGCAGCTCTCAGGGGGGCTTGAACACTGAAGCTTTCTTT
CASSSQGGLNTEAFF
>TRBD1|TRBV7-3|TRBJ2-6|NA
TGTGCCAGCAGCTTAACCGCGGGACAGGGCCCTGGGGCCAACGTCCTGACTTTC
CASSLTAGQGPGANVLTF
>NA|TRBV9|TRBJ2-7|NA
TGTGCCAGCAGCGTAGATCCACTTTTATCCTACGAGCAGTACTTC
CASSVDPLLSYEQYF
>NA|TRBV19|TRBJ1-2|NA
TGTGCCAGTACCACAGGGTATGGCTACACCTTC
CASTTGYGYTF
>NA|TRBV28|TRBJ2-7|NA
TGTGCCAGCAGTTTGGGGGCTTACTACGAGCAGTACTTC
CASSLGAYYEQYF
>TRBD2|TRBV18|TRBJ2-7|NA
TGTGCCAGCTCTCCCGGGACTAGCGGGAAGAAAGTGTACGAGCAGTACTTC
CASSPGTSGKKVYEQYF
>NA|TRBV6-5|TRBJ2-7|NA
TGTGCCAGCAGTAGGGGCCCTAGTTCCCCCGAGCAGTACTTC
CASSRGPSSPEQYF
>TRBD1|TRBV5-1|TRBJ2-1|NA
TGCGCCAGCAGCCTAGGGGAGACAGGGGAGCAGTTCTTC
CASSLGETGEQFF
>TRBD1|TRBV28|TRBJ2-7|NA
TGTGCCAGCAGTTCCCCGGGACAGGGACTCTACGAGCAGTACTTC
CASSSPGQGLYEQYF
>TRBD2|TRBV7-2|TRBJ2-7|NA
TGTGCCAGCAGCTTCGACAAGAGGACTAGCGGTATTTTCTACGAGCAGTACTTC
CASSFDKRTSGIFYEQYF
>NA|TRBV4-3|TRBJ1-4|NA
TGCGCCAGCAGCCAAGAAGGCAGGACAGTTAATGAAAAACTGTTTTTT
CASSQEGRTVNEKLFF
>NA|TRBV4-1|TRBJ2-5|NA
TGCGCCAGCAGCCAAGACCCGTGGGGAGGAGAGACCCAGTACTTC
CASSQDPWGGETQYF
>NA|TRBV30|TRBJ1-1|NA
TGTGCCTGGAGCTATTACAGGTGGCAGGGACTTTCGACGAACACTGAAGCTTTCTTT
CAWSYYRWQGLSTNTEAFF
>NA|TRBV5-5|TRBJ2-5|NA
TGTGCCAGCAGCCCGCAGGAGACCCAGTACTTC
CASSPQETQYF
>TRBD2|TRBV15|TRBJ2-1|NA
TGTGCCACCAGCCGCTCCGGACTAGCGGGGGGCGAGAATTGGTTCTTC
CATSRSGLAGGENWFF
>NA|TRBV6-1|TRBJ2-3|NA
TGTGCCAGCGAGGGATGGGGAGATACGCAGTATTTT
CASEGWGDTQYF
>NA|TRBV30|TRBJ1-5|NA
TGTGCCTGGAGTGTACCAGGGTTCAATCAGCCCCAGCATTTT
CAWSVPGFNQPQHF
>NA|TRBV6-5|TRBJ2-3|NA
TGTGCCAGCAGTTACCTCCTTGCGGTAGATACGCAGTATTTT
CASSYLLAVDTQYF
>NA|TRBV30|TRBJ1-4|NA
TGTGCCTGGAGAGGGGCTAATGAAAAACTGTTTTTT
CAWRGANEKLFF
>NA|TRBV7-2|TRBJ2-7|once
TGTGCCAGCAGCTTATGGGGTGAGGGAGAGCAGTACTTC
CASSLWGEGEQYF